This entry features one TCR beta chain sequence. This entry belongs to a study of human thymus T cells. V shed 0 bases and J shed 4 bases, with 7 bases lying between them. CDR1 and CDR2 from the germline V gene are MGHRA and YSYEKL. The CDR3 sequence is 13 residues long. Produced via immunoSEQ multiplex PCR; TCRdb's table is partial and in-frame only. This sample has approximately 49,000 clones, with around 93% found just once. The chain employs TRBV4-1 and TRBJ2-7; no reliable D call. This clonotype was obtained from a girl under three years old with a congenital heart defect but otherwise immunologically healthy. What was sequenced was blood. CDR3 protein: CASSQDVRYEQYF. Here the CDR3 DNA reads TGCGCCAGCAGCCAAGATGTGAGATACGAGCAGTACTTC.